Given below is one TCR beta chain in context. Antigen unknown. Produced via immunoSEQ multiplex PCR; TCRdb's table is partial and in-frame only. The repertoire holds roughly 60,000 clones, roughly 87% seen once, with about 4.5% in the top ten. Losses at the gene ends were 10 bases for V and 5 bases for J; bases not matched to a gene: 4. CDR1 and CDR2 (germline): MDHEN, SYDVKM. The CDR3 contains 12 residues. Between 1 and 8 samples per patient were obtained, pretreatment and on-treatment. This sample stems from a study of PD-L1 blockade in urothelial cancer. In the study overall: It was at 3 weeks (second dose) and 6 weeks after treatment start that blood was analyzed. T cells numbered a median of about 150,000 in the blood samples. Points from the study as a whole: Blood clones associated with the tumor expanded more at 3 weeks in durable-benefit patients.

This chain joins TRBV28 and TRBJ1-1, with 10 bases lining up with TRBD1. The sample consisted of PBMCs, taken around atezolizumab (anti-PD-L1) treatment. This TCR was sampled from a man aged 70-80 years with urothelial cancer. CDR3 residues: CATRTGGTEAFF. CDR3 sequence (DNA): TGTGCCACCAGGACAGGGGGGACTGAAGCTTTCTTT.